This T cell receptor beta chain was recorded in a study of identifying expanded T cells in peripheral blood. No infections or other immune events were documented during collection. Germline V gene data show CDR1 as MNHEY and CDR2 as SMNVEV (reference sequence). V lost 2 bases and J lost 3; bases outside the gene matches: 3. The CDR3 extends over 14 amino acids. Concerning this clone itself: Other nucleotide sequences from this sample produce the same CDR3.

Profiling relied on immunoSEQ multiplex PCR, and the TCRdb table lists in-frame clones only, not all of them. The sample has approximately 120,000 clones, approximately 90% seen once. Sequences were obtained from blood. J is TRBJ2-7 and V is TRBV27; 8 bases are a match to TRBD1. This sequence originates from a person aged 18 to 75 in good health. In nucleotides, the CDR3 is TGTGCCAGCAGTTTAGGACAGGGAGGCTACGAGCAGTACTTC. Residues: CASSLGQGGYEQYF.